The 5 T cell receptor beta chains below come from one sample, sequenced in a study of cytomegalovirus exposure and HLA in healthy donors. Primers: 60 Vbeta forward and 13 Jbeta reverse. The method was immunoSEQ multiplex PCR; TCRdb's version includes in-frame clones alone and lacks a portion of them. This table holds 150,000 to 200,000 clones, around 84% found once. Sequencing used PBMCs. Every receptor here comes from a man between 50 and 59 years old in good health and CMV-seropositive.

The rearrangement uses TRBV6-6 and TRBJ1-5; TRBD1 is a possible D gene (5 bases). The CDR3 extends over 16 amino acids. Trimming took off 6 bases at V and 5 bases at J, with 20 bases between the two ends. Germline V gene sequence: CDR1 MNHNY, CDR2 SVGAGI (reference sequence). CDR3 nucleotides: TGTGCCAGCAGCAGTCGCAGGGAGGGAGTCCATCAGCCCCAGCATTTT. Its protein product is CASSSRREGVHQPQHF.

This chain uses TRBV7-9 with TRBJ2-7; TRBD2 agrees at 11 bases. V shed 4 bases and J 6 bases; nucleotides not matched to a gene: 2. Germline V gene sequence: CDR1 SEHNR, CDR2 FQNEAQ (reference sequence). The CDR3 extends over 13 amino acids. The CDR3 DNA follows: TGTGCCAGCAGCTCTGGACTAGCGGGCGAGCAGTACTTC. Amino acids: CASSSGLAGEQYF.

The chain links TRBV7-2 to TRBJ1-3, with D unclear. Per the germline V gene, CDR1 is SGHTA and CDR2 is FQGNSA. The CDR3 has 12 residues. With 8 bases removed from V and 0 bases from J, the gap between germline ends came to 5 bases. In DNA, the CDR3 is TGTGCCAGCGCAGTCTCTGGAAACACCATATATTTT. As protein: CASAVSGNTIYF.

The gene calls are TRBV7-2 and TRBJ1-1; D not certain. The CDR3 consists of 13 residues. Trimming pared 4 bases from V and 1 base from J, leaving 7 bases between. Germline CDR1 reads SGHTA; CDR2 reads FQGNSA. CDR3 nucleotides: TGTGCCAGCAGCTCCCTCCCGAACACTGAAGCTTTCTTT. Its protein product is CASSSLPNTEAFF.

In this sample, this clone turned up once. J is TRBJ1-3 and V is TRBV7-2; 7 bases align to TRBD1. V trimming: 1 base; J trimming: 4 bases; junction bases outside the gene matches: 10. The germline V gene has CDR1 SGHTA and CDR2 FQGNSA. The CDR3 covers 17 residues. CDR3: CASSLVDRASWGNTIYF. DNA for the CDR3: TGTGCCAGCAGCTTAGTCGACAGGGCCTCTTGGGGAAACACCATATATTTT.